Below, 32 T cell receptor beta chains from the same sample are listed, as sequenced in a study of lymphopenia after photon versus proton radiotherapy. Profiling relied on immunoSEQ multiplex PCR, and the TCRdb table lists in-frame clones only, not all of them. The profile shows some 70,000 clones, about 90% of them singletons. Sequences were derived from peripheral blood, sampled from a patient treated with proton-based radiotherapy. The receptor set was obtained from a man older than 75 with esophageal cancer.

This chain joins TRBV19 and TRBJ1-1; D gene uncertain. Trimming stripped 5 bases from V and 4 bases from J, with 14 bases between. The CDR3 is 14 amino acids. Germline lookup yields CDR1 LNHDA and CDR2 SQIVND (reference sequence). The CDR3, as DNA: TGTGCCAGTAGTGCCCCTCCAAGCGGCACTGAAGCTTTCTTT. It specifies CASSAPPSGTEAFF.

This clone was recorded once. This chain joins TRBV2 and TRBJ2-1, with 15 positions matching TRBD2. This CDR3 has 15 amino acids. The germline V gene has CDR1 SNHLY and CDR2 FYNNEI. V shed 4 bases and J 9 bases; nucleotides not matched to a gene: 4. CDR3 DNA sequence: TGTGCCAGCAGTGTCCGGACTAGCGGGAGGGGTGAGCAGTTCTTC. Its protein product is CASSVRTSGRGEQFF.

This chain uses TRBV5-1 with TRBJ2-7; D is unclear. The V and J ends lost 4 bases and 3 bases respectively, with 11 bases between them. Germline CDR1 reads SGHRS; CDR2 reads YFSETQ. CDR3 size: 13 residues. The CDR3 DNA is TGCGCCAGCAGCCCGGCAGGCAACTACGAGCAGTACTTC. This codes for CASSPAGNYEQYF.

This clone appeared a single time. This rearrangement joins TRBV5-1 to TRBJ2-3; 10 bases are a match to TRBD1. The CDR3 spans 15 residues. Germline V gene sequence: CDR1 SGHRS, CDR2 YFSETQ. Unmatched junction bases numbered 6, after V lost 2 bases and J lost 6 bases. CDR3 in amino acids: CASSFEGQGRDTQYF. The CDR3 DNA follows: TGCGCCAGCAGCTTCGAGGGACAGGGGCGGGATACGCAGTATTTT.

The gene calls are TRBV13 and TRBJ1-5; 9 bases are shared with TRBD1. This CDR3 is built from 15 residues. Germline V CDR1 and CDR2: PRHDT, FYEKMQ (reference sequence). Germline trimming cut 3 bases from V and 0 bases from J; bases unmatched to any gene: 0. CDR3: CASSLGQGSNQPQHF. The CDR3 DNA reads TGTGCCAGCAGCTTGGGACAGGGTAGCAATCAGCCCCAGCATTTT.

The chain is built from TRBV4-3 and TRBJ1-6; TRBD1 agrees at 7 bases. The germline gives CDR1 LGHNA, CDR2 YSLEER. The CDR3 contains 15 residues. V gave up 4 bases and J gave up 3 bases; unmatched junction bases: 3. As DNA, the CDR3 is TGCGCCAGCAGCCGAGGGACAGACTATAATTCACCCCTCCACTTT. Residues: CASSRGTDYNSPLHF.

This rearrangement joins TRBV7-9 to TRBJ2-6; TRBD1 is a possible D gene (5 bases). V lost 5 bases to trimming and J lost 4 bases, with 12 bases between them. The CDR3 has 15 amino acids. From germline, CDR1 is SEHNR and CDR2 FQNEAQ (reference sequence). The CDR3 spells CASSRSGHGANVLTF. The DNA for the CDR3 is TGTGCCAGCAGCCGGAGTGGACACGGGGCCAACGTCCTGACTTTC.

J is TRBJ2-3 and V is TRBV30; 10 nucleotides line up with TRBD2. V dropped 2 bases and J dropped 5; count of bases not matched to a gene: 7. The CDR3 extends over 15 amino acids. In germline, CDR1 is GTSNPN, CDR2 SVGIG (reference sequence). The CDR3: CAWSPPLAGEDTQYF. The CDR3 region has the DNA TGTGCCTGGAGTCCCCCGCTAGCGGGAGAAGATACGCAGTATTTT.

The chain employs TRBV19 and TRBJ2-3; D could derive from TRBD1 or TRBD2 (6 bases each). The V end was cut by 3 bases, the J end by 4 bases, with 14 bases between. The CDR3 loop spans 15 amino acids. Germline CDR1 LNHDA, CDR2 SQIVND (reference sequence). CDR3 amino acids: CASSIQQGLSDTQYF. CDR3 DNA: TGTGCCAGTAGTATCCAACAGGGACTTTCAGATACGCAGTATTTT.

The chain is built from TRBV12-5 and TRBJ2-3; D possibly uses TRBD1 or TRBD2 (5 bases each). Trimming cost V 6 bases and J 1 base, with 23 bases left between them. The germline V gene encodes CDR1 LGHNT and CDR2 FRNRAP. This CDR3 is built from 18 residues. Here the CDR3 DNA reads TGTGCTAGTGGCTCCTCCCCTGACGGGGACCATCGCACAGATACGCAGTATTTT. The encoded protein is CASGSSPDGDHRTDTQYF.

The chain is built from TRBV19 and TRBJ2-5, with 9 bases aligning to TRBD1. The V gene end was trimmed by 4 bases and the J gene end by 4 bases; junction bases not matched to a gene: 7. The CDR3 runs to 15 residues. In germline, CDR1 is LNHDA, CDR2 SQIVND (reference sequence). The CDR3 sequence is CASSTGQGRRETQYF. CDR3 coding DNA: TGTGCCAGTAGTACGGGACAGGGCCGAAGAGAGACCCAGTACTTC.

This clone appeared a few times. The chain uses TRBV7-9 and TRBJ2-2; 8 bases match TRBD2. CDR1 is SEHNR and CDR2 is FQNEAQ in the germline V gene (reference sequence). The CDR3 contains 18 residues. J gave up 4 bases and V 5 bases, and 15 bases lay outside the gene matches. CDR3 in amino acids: CASSPLLGREESTGELFF. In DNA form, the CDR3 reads TGTGCCAGCAGCCCCCTTCTCGGGCGGGAGGAAAGCACCGGGGAGCTGTTTTTT.

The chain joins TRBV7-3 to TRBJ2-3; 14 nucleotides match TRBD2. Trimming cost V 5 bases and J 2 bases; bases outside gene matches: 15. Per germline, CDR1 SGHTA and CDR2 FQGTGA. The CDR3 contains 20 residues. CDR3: CASSARGRTSGGFYTDTQYF. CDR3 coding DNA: TGTGCCAGCAGCGCAAGAGGAAGGACTAGCGGGGGGTTTTACACAGATACGCAGTATTTT.

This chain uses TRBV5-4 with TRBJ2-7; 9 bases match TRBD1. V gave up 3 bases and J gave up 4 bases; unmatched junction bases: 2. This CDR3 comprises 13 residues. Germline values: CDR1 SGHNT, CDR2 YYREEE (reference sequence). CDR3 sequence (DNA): TGTGCCAGCAGCTCCGGGACAGGGTACGAGCAGTACTTC. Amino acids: CASSSGTGYEQYF. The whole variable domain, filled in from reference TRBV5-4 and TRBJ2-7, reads ETGVTQSPTHLIKTRGQQVTLRCSSQSGHNTVSWYQQALGQGPQFIFQYYREEENGRGNFPPRFSGLQFPNYSSELNVNALELDDSALYLCASSSGTGYEQYFGPGTRLTVT.

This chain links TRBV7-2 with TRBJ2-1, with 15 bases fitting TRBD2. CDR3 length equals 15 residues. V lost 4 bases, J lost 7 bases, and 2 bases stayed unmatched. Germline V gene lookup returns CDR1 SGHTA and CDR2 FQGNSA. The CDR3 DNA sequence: TGTGCCAGCAGCTGGACTAGCGGGAGGGTGAATGAGCAGTTCTTC. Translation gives CASSWTSGRVNEQFF. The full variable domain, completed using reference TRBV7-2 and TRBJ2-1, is GAGVSQSPSNKVTEKGKDVELRCDPISGHTALYWYRQSLGQGLEFLIYFQGNSAPDKSGLPSDRFSAERTGGSVSTLTIQRTQQEDSAVYLCASSWTSGRVNEQFFGPGTRLTVL.

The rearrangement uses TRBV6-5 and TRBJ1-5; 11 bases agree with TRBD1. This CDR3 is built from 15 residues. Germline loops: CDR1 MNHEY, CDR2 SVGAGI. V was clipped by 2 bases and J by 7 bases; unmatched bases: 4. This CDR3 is CASSYAGQGAQPQHF. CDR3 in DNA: TGTGCCAGCAGTTACGCCGGACAGGGGGCCCAGCCCCAGCATTTT.

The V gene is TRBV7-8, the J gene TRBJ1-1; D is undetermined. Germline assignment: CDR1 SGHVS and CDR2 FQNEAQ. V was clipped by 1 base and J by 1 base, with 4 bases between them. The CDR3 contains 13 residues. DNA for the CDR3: TGTGCCAGCAGCTTAGAAGGGAACACTGAAGCTTTCTTT. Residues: CASSLEGNTEAFF.

In DNA, the CDR3 is TGTGCCAGCAGCTTAGAGGTCCTATCCCCAGGGGTGAGGACTGAAGCTTTCTTT. It is translated as CASSLEVLSPGVRTEAFF. The V and J genes are TRBV7-2 and TRBJ1-1, with D possibly being TRBD1 (6 bases). The germline CDR1 and CDR2 sequences are SGHTA and FQGNSA. This CDR3 comprises 18 residues. V was clipped by 1 base and J by 5 bases, with 23 bases between them.

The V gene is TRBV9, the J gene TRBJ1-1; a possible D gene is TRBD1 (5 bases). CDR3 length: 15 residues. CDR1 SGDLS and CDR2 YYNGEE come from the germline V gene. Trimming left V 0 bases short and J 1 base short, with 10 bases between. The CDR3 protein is CASSVGRTTNTEAFF. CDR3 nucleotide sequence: TGTGCCAGCAGCGTAGGTAGGACAACGAACACTGAAGCTTTCTTT.

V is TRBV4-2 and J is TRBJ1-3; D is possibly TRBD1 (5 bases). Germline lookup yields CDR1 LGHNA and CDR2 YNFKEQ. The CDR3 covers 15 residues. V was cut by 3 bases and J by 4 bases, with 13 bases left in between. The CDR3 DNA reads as TGTGCCAGCAGCCAGGGGCCCAGGGTCGGAAACACCATATATTTT. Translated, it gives CASSQGPRVGNTIYF.

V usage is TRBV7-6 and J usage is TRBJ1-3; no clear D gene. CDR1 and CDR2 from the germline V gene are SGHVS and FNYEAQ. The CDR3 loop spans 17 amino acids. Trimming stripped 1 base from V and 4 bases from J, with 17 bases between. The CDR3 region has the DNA TGTGCCAGCAGCTTAGTTTTTGGTCACCGGCAAGGAAACACCATATATTTT. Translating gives CASSLVFGHRQGNTIYF.

DNA of the CDR3: TGCGCCAGCAGCTTCTCAGTAGCAACTAATGAAAAACTGTTTTTT. Translation gives CASSFSVATNEKLFF. The chain employs TRBV5-1 and TRBJ1-4; D unresolved. CDR3 length: 15 amino acids. The V and J ends lost 2 bases and 0 bases respectively, with 8 bases between them. Germline CDR1 and CDR2: SGHRS and YFSETQ.

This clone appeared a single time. The CDR3 spells CASSQRSGTGAYNEQFF. CDR3 sequence (DNA): TGCGCCAGCAGCCAGAGATCCGGGACAGGGGCCTACAATGAGCAGTTCTTC. J is TRBJ2-1 and V is TRBV4-3, with TRBD1 matching 10 bases. The CDR3 runs to 17 residues. Germline assignment: CDR1 LGHNA and CDR2 YSLEER. Trimming at V came to 3 bases and at J to 2 bases, leaving 7 bases not matched to a gene.

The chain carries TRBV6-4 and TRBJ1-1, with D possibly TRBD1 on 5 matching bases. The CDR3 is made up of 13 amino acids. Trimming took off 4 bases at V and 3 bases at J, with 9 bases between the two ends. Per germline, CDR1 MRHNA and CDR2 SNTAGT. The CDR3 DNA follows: TGTGCCAGCAGTGTGGGACCCTACACTGAAGCTTTCTTT. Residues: CASSVGPYTEAFF.

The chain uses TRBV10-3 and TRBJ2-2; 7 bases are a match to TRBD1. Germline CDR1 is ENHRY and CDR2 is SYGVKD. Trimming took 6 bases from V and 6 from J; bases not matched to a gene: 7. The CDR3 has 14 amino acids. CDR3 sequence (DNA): TGTGCCATCAGAGAGACCAGGGGGTCCGGGGAGCTGTTTTTT. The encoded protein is CAIRETRGSGELFF.

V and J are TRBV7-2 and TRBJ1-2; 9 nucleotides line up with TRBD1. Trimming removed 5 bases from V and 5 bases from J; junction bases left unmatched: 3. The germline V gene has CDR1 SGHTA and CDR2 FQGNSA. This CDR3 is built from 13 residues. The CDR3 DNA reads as TGTGCCAGCAGCGCCGACAGGGGGTATGGCTACACCTTC. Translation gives CASSADRGYGYTF. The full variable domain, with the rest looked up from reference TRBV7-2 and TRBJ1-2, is GAGVSQSPSNKVTEKGKDVELRCDPISGHTALYWYRQSLGQGLEFLIYFQGNSAPDKSGLPSDRFSAERTGGSVSTLTIQRTQQEDSAVYLCASSADRGYGYTFGSGTRLTVV.

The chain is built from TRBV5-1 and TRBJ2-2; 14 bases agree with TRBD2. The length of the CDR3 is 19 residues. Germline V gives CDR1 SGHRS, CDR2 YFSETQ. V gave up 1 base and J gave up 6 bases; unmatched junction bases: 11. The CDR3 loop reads CASSLPSGTSGGRPGELFF. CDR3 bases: TGCGCCAGCAGCTTGCCCTCCGGGACTAGCGGGGGCCGGCCCGGGGAGCTGTTTTTT.

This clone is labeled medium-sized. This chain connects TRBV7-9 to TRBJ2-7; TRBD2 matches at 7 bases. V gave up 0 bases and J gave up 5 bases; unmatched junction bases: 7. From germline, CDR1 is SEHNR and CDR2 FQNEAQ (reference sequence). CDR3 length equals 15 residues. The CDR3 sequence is CASSLAGGRGHEQYF. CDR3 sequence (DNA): TGTGCCAGCAGCTTAGCGGGCGGGAGAGGCCACGAGCAGTACTTC.

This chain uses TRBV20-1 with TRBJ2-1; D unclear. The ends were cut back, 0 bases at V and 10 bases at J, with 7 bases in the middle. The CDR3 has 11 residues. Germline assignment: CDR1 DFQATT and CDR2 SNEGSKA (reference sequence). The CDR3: CSARDSPEQFF. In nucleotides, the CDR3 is TGCAGTGCTAGAGATTCGCCGGAGCAGTTCTTC.

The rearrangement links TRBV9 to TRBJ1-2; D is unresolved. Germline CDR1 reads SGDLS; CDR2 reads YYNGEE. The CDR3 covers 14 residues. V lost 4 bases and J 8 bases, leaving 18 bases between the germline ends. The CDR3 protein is CASSLPGEMGGYTF. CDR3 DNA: TGTGCCAGCAGCCTCCCCGGGGAGATGGGAGGCTACACCTTC.

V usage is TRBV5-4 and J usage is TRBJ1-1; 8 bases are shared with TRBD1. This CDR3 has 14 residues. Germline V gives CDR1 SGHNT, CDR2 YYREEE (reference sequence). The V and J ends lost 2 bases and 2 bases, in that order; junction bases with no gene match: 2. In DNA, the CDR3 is TGTGCCAGCAGCTTCACAGGGGGAAACACTGAAGCTTTCTTT. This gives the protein CASSFTGGNTEAFF.

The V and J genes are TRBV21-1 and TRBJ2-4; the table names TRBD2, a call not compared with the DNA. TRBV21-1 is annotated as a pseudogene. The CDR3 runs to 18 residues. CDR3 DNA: TGTGCCAGCAGCAACAAGACTAGCGGGAGGGTTGCCAAAAACATTCAGTACTTC. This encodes CASSNKTSGRVAKNIQYF.